This paragraph reports one TCR beta chain. The time point here: cycle 4 day 1 (C4D1), after more than 5 weeks of nivolumab. Every patient experienced relapse after autologous stem cell transplantation, and brentuximab vedotin exposure varied. Patients reached a best response of complete response, partial response or progressive disease. The source of the sample is a study of PD-1 blockade in classical Hodgkin lymphoma. Clones were sequenced by immunoSEQ multiplex PCR, and TCRdb holds only the in-frame ones, with some missing. Of over 70,000 clones in the sample, approximately 90% were seen once. V lost 5 bases to trimming and J lost 4 bases, with 18 bases between them. This CDR3 spans 16 amino acids. Germline CDR1 SGHAT, CDR2 FQDESV (reference sequence).

This receptor was identified in a human donor with classical Hodgkin lymphoma. Source: peripheral blood mononuclear cells (PBMCs), taken before the fourth cycle of nivolumab. The rearrangement joins TRBV11-1 to TRBJ2-1, with D hard to call. This chain's CDR3 is CASSPLGFAAYNEQFF. In DNA, the CDR3 is TGTGCCAGCAGCCCCCTCGGCTTTGCCGCGTACAATGAGCAGTTCTTC.